This passage covers 17 T cell receptor beta chains from one sample sequenced in a study of blood T cells in healthy people across ages. Next came a second PCR, run for roughly 7 to 12 cycles, which used a sample-barcoded 5' primer along with a J-beta primer mix. TCRdb processed the 5' RACE reads anew with MiXCR; each CDR3 protein has one entry. The table records around 1,000,000 distinct CDR3 sequences, almost 25% of them present only once. These data also featured in a second study, about T cells of mothers and their children.

The sequencing sample was made of blood. These receptors all come from a girl aged 2-9 years in good health.

The chain joins TRBV24-1 to TRBJ2-5; D is unresolved. V gave up 3 bases and J gave up 6 bases, with 10 bases separating them. Germline CDR1 KGHDR, CDR2 SFDVKD. The length of the CDR3 is 13 residues. The CDR3 sequence: CATSDMGSQTQYF. The CDR3 DNA reads TGTGCCACCAGTGATATGGGCAGTCAGACCCAGTACTTC.

The chain recombines TRBV6-5 with TRBJ1-1, with D tentatively TRBD1 (5 bases). Germline CDR1 and CDR2: MNHEY and SVGAGI. With 3 bases removed from V and 1 base from J, the gap between germline ends came to 9 bases. This CDR3 is built from 14 residues. The CDR3 here is CASSYTRGNTEAFF. The CDR3 nucleotides are TGTGCCAGCAGTTATACTAGGGGGAACACTGAAGCTTTCTTT.

V and J are TRBV28 and TRBJ2-7; D might be TRBD2 (6 bases). The CDR3 has 16 residues. V dropped 4 bases and J dropped 2 bases, with 18 bases sitting between them. CDR1 MDHEN and CDR2 SYDVKM come from the germline V gene. The CDR3: CASSSPSERSTYEQYF. DNA for the CDR3: TGTGCCAGCAGTTCTCCTAGCGAGCGCTCTACCTACGAGCAGTACTTC.

This clonotype was seen more than once but under ten times. The rearrangement links TRBV4-2 to TRBJ2-7; D is uncertain. CDR1 LGHNA and CDR2 YNFKEQ come from the germline V gene. Trimming took 1 base from V and 3 from J, leaving 13 bases between them. The CDR3 has 15 residues. The DNA for the CDR3 is TGTGCCAGCAGCCAAGTCTTGGCGAGTAACTACGAGCAGTACTTC. Amino acid sequence: CASSQVLASNYEQYF.

V is TRBV27 and J is TRBJ1-4; TRBD1 is a possible D gene (5 bases). The CDR3 runs 15 residues. Trimming took off 6 bases at V and 8 bases at J, with 19 bases between the two ends. Germline-derived CDR1 and CDR2 are MNHEY and SMNVEV (reference sequence). CDR3 nucleotide sequence: TGTGCCAGCAGCCCCGGGGGGGGGAGGCGAGAAAAACTGTTTTTT. This codes for CASSPGGGRREKLFF.

This clonotype was picked up a small number of times. One end of the junction varies from germline; a read error may be responsible. V is TRBV7-8 and J is TRBJ2-7, with D perhaps TRBD1 or TRBD2 (6 bases each). The CDR3 totals 16 residues. CDR1 and CDR2 from the germline V gene are SGHVS and FQNEAQ. This CDR3 reads CASTLARPGASTEQYF. CDR3 bases: TGTGCCAGCACCTTAGCGCGGCCGGGGGCAAGCACCGAGCAGTACTTC. Variable domain in full (rest from reference TRBV7-8 and TRBJ2-7): GAGVSQSPRYKVAKRGQDVALRCDPISGHVSLFWYQQALGQGPEFLTYFQNEAQLDKSGLPSDRFFAERPEGSVSTLKIQRTQQEDSAVYLCASTLARPGASTEQYFGPGTRLTVT.

The chain uses TRBV5-5 and TRBJ1-6; D is unresolved. Trimming pared 3 bases from V and 0 bases from J, leaving 16 bases between. In germline, CDR1 is SGHKS, CDR2 YYEKEE (reference sequence). This CDR3 is 18 amino acids long. The CDR3 loop is CASSSPDGRSSYNSPLHF. CDR3 bases: TGTGCCAGCAGCTCCCCTGACGGTAGGAGCTCCTATAATTCACCCCTCCACTTT. The whole variable domain, filled in from reference TRBV5-5 and TRBJ1-6, reads DAGVTQSPTHLIKTRGQQVTLRCSPISGHKSVSWYQQVLGQGPQFIFQYYEKEERGRGNFPDRFSARQFPNYSSELNVNALLLGDSALYLCASSSPDGRSSYNSPLHFGNGTRLTVT.

V usage is TRBV4-3 and J usage is TRBJ2-5; D unclear. Trimming pared 0 bases from V and 5 bases from J, leaving 22 bases between. Germline assignment: CDR1 LGHNA and CDR2 YSLEER. The CDR3 extends over 18 amino acids. The CDR3 region has the DNA TGCGCCAGCAGCCAAGACTTAAGCTCGACGGGCTTCCATGAGACCCAGTACTTC. Translation: CASSQDLSSTGFHETQYF.

The chain uses TRBV29-1 and TRBJ2-7, with no clear D. CDR3 length: 14 residues. CDR1 is SQVTM, CDR2 ANQGSEA, per germline. V lost 7 bases to trimming and J lost 3 bases, with 19 bases between them. The DNA for the CDR3 is TGCAGCGCCAAGGGTGTTAGGGCAAACTACGAGCAGTACTTC. Translated: CSAKGVRANYEQYF.

This sequence joins TRBV11-3 and TRBJ1-1; 7 bases map to TRBD1. CDR1 SGHNT and CDR2 YENEEA come from the germline V gene. J was trimmed by 4 bases and V by 4 bases; bases with no gene match: 6. The CDR3 runs to 14 residues. Written as DNA, the CDR3 is TGTGCCAGCAGCTGGGCACAGGGGACCACTGAAGCTTTCTTT. Translation: CASSWAQGTTEAFF.

This clonotype was recorded once. The chain is built from TRBV6-5 and TRBJ2-7; possibly TRBD2 for D (6 bases). V lost 5 bases and J lost 2, with 13 bases in between. Germline CDR1 MNHEY, CDR2 SVGAGI. The CDR3 is 14 residues long. In DNA, the CDR3 is TGTGCCAGCAGTCCTGGAGGGGCTACCTACGAGCAGTACTTC. It yields the protein CASSPGGATYEQYF.

The V call is TRBV5-6, the J call TRBJ2-1; D is possibly TRBD2 (5 bases). CDR3 length: 17 residues. CDR1 SGHDT and CDR2 YYEEEE come from the germline V gene. V dropped 3 bases and J dropped 1 base, with 17 bases sitting between them. CDR3 region: CASSWGGHSGSYNEQFF. CDR3 DNA: TGTGCCAGCAGCTGGGGTGGGCACTCGGGGTCCTACAATGAGCAGTTCTTC. The whole variable domain, filled in from reference TRBV5-6 and TRBJ2-1, reads DAGVTQSPTHLIKTRGQQVTLRCSPKSGHDTVSWYQQALGQGPQFIFQYYEEEERQRGNFPDRFSGHQFPNYSSELNVNALLLGDSALYLCASSWGGHSGSYNEQFFGPGTRLTVL.

This clonotype was counted between two and nine times. The rearrangement joins TRBV5-1 to TRBJ2-1, with 11 positions matching TRBD2. The CDR3 runs 17 residues. Germline loops: CDR1 SGHRS, CDR2 YFSETQ. V lost 0 bases and J lost 8; bases outside the gene matches: 10. The CDR3 here is CASSLVGSGRAEDEQFF. The CDR3 nucleotides are TGCGCCAGCAGCTTGGTCGGTAGCGGGAGGGCCGAGGATGAGCAGTTCTTC. The whole variable domain, remainder taken from reference TRBV5-1 and TRBJ2-1, is KAGVTQTPRYLIKTRGQQVTLSCSPISGHRSVSWYQQTPGQGLQFLFEYFSETQRNKGNFPGRFSGRQFSNSRSEMNVSTLELGDSALYLCASSLVGSGRAEDEQFFGPGTRLTVL.

This chain joins TRBV12-5 and TRBJ1-2; TRBD1 matches at 8 bases. Trimming at V came to 6 bases and at J to 5 bases, leaving 8 bases not matched to a gene. The CDR3 is 14 amino acids. Germline V gene lookup returns CDR1 LGHNT and CDR2 FRNRAP. CDR3 amino acids: CASGWTGTSYGYTF. The CDR3 DNA reads TGTGCTAGTGGCTGGACAGGGACATCATATGGCTACACCTTC.

This clonotype was counted between two and nine times. The chain carries TRBV5-1 and TRBJ2-1; 10 bases fit TRBD2. Germline values: CDR1 SGHRS, CDR2 YFSETQ. The CDR3 totals 15 residues. V gave up 3 bases and J gave up 2 bases; unmatched junction bases: 2. The CDR3 region is CASSYGLAAYNEQFF. As DNA, the CDR3 is TGCGCCAGCAGCTACGGACTAGCGGCCTACAATGAGCAGTTCTTC.

The CDR3 sequence: CASSLTGLATNEKLFF. CDR3 nucleotides: TGTGCCAGCAGCTTGACAGGCCTAGCAACTAATGAAAAACTGTTTTTT. V usage is TRBV7-2 and J usage is TRBJ1-4; D possibly corresponds to TRBD1 (6 bases). Germline CDR1 reads SGHTA; CDR2 reads FQGNSA. This CDR3 spans 16 amino acids. The V end lost 3 bases, the J end lost 0 bases, and 11 bases lay between the germline ends.

This rearrangement joins TRBV12-3 or TRBV12-4 to TRBJ1-1; D is uncertain. CDR3 length: 13 residues. V was clipped by 5 bases and J by 6 bases, with 13 bases between them. The CDR3 loop reads CASSPSRSPEAFF. The CDR3 DNA sequence: TGTGCCAGCAGTCCATCTCGGAGTCCTGAAGCTTTCTTT.